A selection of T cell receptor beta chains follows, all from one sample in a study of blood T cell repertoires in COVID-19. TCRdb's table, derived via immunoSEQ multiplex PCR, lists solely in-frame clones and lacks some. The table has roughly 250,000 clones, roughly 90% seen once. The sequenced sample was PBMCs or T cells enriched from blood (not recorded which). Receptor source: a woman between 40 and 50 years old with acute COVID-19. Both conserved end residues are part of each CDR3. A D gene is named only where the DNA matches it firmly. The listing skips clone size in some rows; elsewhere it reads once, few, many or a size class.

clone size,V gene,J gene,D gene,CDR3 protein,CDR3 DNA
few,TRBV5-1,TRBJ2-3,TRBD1,CASSIQVPGQVYDTQYF,TGCGCCAGCAGCATCCAAGTGCCGGGACAGGTATATGATACGCAGTATTTT
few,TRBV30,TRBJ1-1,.,CAWSKQTEAFF,TGTGCCTGGAGTAAACAAACTGAAGCTTTCTTT
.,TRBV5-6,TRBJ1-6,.,CASSPARDRYNSPLHF,TGTGCCAGCAGCCCGGCCCGCGACAGGTATAATTCACCCCTCCACTTT
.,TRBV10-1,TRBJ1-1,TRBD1,CATKREDREETHTEAFF,TGCGCCACCAAAAGAGAGGACAGGGAAGAAACCCACACTGAAGCTTTCTTT
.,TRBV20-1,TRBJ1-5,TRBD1,CSASRGGFVDQPQHF,TGCAGTGCTAGTCGAGGGGGCTTCGTCGATCAGCCCCAGCATTTT
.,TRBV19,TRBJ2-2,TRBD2,CASSIGGGTGELFF,TGTGCCAGTAGTATCGGCGGGGGGACCGGGGAGCTGTTTTTT
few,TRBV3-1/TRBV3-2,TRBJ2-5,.,CASSQVALIGETQYF,TGTGCCAGCAGCCAAGTAGCACTCATCGGGGAGACCCAGTACTTC
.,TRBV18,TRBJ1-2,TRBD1,CASSNLPGQDYGYTF,TGTGCCAGCTCAAACCTACCGGGACAGGACTATGGCTACACCTTC
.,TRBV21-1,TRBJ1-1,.,CASIKEKQGAGTEAFF,TGTGCCAGCATCAAAGAAAAACAGGGTGCGGGCACTGAAGCTTTCTTT
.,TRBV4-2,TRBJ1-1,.,CASSQDLRWGGEAFF,TGTGCCAGCAGCCAAGATCTAAGGTGGGGAGGTGAAGCTTTCTTT
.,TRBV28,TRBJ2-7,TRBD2,CASSLGLAGGWGQYF,TGTGCCAGCAGTTTAGGGCTAGCGGGGGGATGGGGGCAGTACTTC
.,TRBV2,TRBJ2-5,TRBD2,CASSEPASGETQYF,TGTGCCAGCAGTGAGCCGGCTAGCGGAGAGACCCAGTACTTC
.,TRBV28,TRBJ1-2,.,CASNSRGGANYGYTF,TGTGCCAGCAACAGCCGCGGGGGCGCGAACTATGGCTACACCTTC
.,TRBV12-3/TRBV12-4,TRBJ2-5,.,CASSLEETQYF,TGTGCCAGCAGCCTAGAAGAGACCCAGTACTTC
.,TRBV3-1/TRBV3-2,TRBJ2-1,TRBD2,CASSQERTSGGDNEQFF,TGTGCCAGCAGCCAAGAGAGGACTAGCGGGGGGGACAATGAGCAGTTCTTC
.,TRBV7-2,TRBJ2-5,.,CASESGGGETQYF,TGTGCCAGCGAATCGGGGGGCGGGGAGACCCAGTACTTC
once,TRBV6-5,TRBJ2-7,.,CASSEGRLGPYEQYF,TGTGCCAGCAGCGAGGGGAGGCTAGGTCCCTACGAGCAGTACTTC
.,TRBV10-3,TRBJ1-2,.,CAISGSPGNYGYTF,TGTGCCATCAGTGGTTCCCCAGGAAACTATGGCTACACCTTC
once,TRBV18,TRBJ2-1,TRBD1,CASSLGQGWYNEQFF,TGTGCCAGCTCACTCGGACAGGGATGGTACAATGAGCAGTTCTTC
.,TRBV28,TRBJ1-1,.,CASSFLQGVAARGAFF,TGTGCCAGCAGTTTCCTTCAGGGTGTGGCGGCCCGGGGGGCTTTCTTT
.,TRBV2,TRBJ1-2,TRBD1,CASSTQGAIYGYTF,TGTGCCAGCAGCACACAGGGGGCGATTTATGGCTACACCTTC
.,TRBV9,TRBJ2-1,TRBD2,CASSVGGSVNNEQFF,TGTGCCAGCAGCGTAGGCGGGAGTGTGAACAATGAGCAGTTCTTC
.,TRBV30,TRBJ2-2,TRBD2,CAWSPIAGRTGELFF,TGTGCCTGGAGTCCAATAGCGGGACGCACCGGGGAGCTGTTTTTT
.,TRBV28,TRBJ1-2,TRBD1,CASVSGGLLVYGYTF,TGTGCCAGCGTCTCAGGGGGCTTATTGGTCTATGGCTACACCTTC
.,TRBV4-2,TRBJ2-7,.,CASSQTSEREQYF,TGTGCCAGCAGCCAAACGAGCGAGCGGGAGCAGTACTTC
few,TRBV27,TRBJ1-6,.,CASSLSGSGNSPLHF,TGTGCCAGCAGTTTATCAGGGTCGGGGAATTCACCCCTCCACTTT
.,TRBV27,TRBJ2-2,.,CASSLRGVPRPGELFF,TGTGCCAGCAGTTTGCGGGGCGTACCGAGGCCCGGGGAGCTGTTTTTT
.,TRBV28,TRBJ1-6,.,CASTGGLNNSPLHF,TGTGCCAGTACTGGAGGGCTTAATAATTCACCCCTCCACTTT
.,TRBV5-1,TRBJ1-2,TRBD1,CASSFGQGVLLGYTF,TGCGCCAGCAGCTTCGGACAGGGGGTGTTGTTGGGCTACACCTTC
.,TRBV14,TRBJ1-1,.,CASSLRDRNEAFF,TGTGCCAGCAGCCTTAGAGACAGAAATGAAGCTTTCTTT
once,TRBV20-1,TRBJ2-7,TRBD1,CSAGTGSEQYF,TGCAGTGCTGGGACAGGCTCCGAGCAGTACTTC
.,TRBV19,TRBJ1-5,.,CASSARENQPQHF,TGTGCCAGTAGTGCCAGGGAAAATCAGCCCCAGCATTTT
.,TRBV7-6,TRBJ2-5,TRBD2,CASSLRSGGTGETQYF,TGTGCCAGCAGCTTACGCAGCGGGGGAACTGGAGAGACCCAGTACTTC
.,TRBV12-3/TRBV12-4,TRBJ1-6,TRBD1,CASTGQGYSPLHF,TGTGCCAGCACCGGACAGGGCTATTCACCCCTCCACTTT
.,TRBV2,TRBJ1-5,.,CASRSQGMGNSNQPQHF,TGTGCCAGCAGGTCCCAGGGTATGGGAAATAGCAATCAGCCCCAGCATTTT
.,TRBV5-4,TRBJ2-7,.,CASSFRGLGEQYF,TGTGCCAGCAGCTTCAGGGGTTTAGGCGAGCAGTACTTC
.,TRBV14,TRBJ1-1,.,CASSQDEWNTEAFF,TGTGCCAGCAGCCAAGACGAGTGGAACACTGAAGCTTTCTTT
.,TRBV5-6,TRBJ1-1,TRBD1,CASSRWTGNTEAFF,TGTGCCAGCAGCCGCTGGACAGGGAACACTGAAGCTTTCTTT
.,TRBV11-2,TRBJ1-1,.,CASSLDLGSHPMNTEAFF,TGTGCCAGCAGCTTAGATCTAGGCAGCCACCCGATGAACACTGAAGCTTTCTTT
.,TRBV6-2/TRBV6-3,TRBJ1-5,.,CASSSRQASNQPQHF,TGTGCCAGCAGTTCCCGACAGGCTAGCAATCAGCCCCAGCATTTT
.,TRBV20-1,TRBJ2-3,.,CSASWPSSTDTQYF,TGCAGTGCTAGTTGGCCAAGTTCCACAGATACGCAGTATTTT
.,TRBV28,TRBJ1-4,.,CASRTTFSLGKLFF,TGTGCCAGCAGGACGACTTTCAGTCTGGGAAAACTGTTTTTT
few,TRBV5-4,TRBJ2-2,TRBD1,CASSTPDRGTGELFF,TGTGCCAGCAGCACACCGGACAGGGGGACCGGGGAGCTGTTTTTT
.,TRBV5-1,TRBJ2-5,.,CASSPGGVGRETQYF,TGCGCCAGCAGCCCTGGAGGGGTGGGTCGGGAGACCCAGTACTTC